This T cell receptor (beta chain) was recovered during a study of blood T cell repertoires in COVID-19. Study-level background: Some COVID-19 samples were acute and others convalescent; all came from the United States, Italy and Spain. T cells, B-cell-depleted T cells, or PBMCs supplied cDNA or gDNA.

CDR3 length: 14 amino acids. In germline, CDR1 is SGDLS, CDR2 YYNGEE. V lost 0 bases, J lost 1 base, and 5 bases lay in between. Living in about 25 US areas, the participants were between roughly 18 and 90 years of age. Clinical history reported by participants formed the basis on which cohorts were assigned. Here immunoSEQ multiplex PCR was the method, and the copy in TCRdb shows in-frame clones only, minus some. Among about 320,000 clones, roughly 90% were seen once, and the ten largest hold around 10%. The chain uses TRBV9 and TRBJ2-1; D perhaps matches TRBD2 (5 bases). The clonotype was recovered from a young woman who had recovered from COVID-19. Sequenced input: PBMCs or T cells enriched from blood (not recorded which). The CDR3 DNA reads as TGTGCCAGCAGCGTAGGGACTTCCTACAATGAGCAGTTCTTC. This gives the protein CASSVGTSYNEQFF.